The 3 T cell receptor beta chains reported below all come from one sample, sequenced in a study of cytomegalovirus exposure and HLA in healthy donors. This table comes from immunoSEQ multiplex PCR, and its TCRdb copy is limited to in-frame clones, with some not included. Seen here are some 110,000 clones, about 88% observed once, and the top ten hold roughly 4.4%. Material for sequencing was PBMCs. These receptor sequences come from a man aged 18 to 29 in good health and CMV-seropositive.

In DNA, the CDR3 is TGTGCCAGCAGTTACAATCTCCCAGGGGACGATACGCAGTATTTT. Residues: CASSYNLPGDDTQYF. The chain uses TRBV6-5 and TRBJ2-3; a weak D match, TRBD1 (6 bases). The CDR3 runs to 15 residues. With 2 bases removed from V and 6 bases from J, the gap between germline ends came to 15 bases. Germline values: CDR1 MNHEY, CDR2 SVGAGI.

The chain links TRBV29-1 to TRBJ2-7; maybe TRBD1 (6 bases). This CDR3 has 13 residues. From germline, CDR1 is SQVTM and CDR2 ANQGSEA. The germline V and J ends were trimmed by 4 bases and 0 bases, with 10 bases remaining between them. This CDR3 is CSVATGSSYEQYF. In nucleotides, the CDR3 is TGCAGCGTTGCAACAGGGAGCTCCTACGAGCAGTACTTC.

The CDR3 reads CASSPAMDSMTSPLHF. The DNA for the CDR3 is TGTGCCAGCAGCCCCGCGATGGACAGCATGACATCACCCCTCCACTTT. V is TRBV7-9 and J is TRBJ1-6; TRBD1 is a possible D gene (6 bases). This CDR3 is built from 16 residues. Trimming shortened V by 5 bases and J by 10 bases, and 21 bases separated the two germline ends. Germline V gene lookup returns CDR1 SEHNR and CDR2 FQNEAQ (reference sequence).